The 12 T cell receptor beta chains in this list originate from one sample, sequenced in a study of T cell responses to AZD1222 COVID-19 vaccine. The table came from immunoSEQ multiplex PCR; TCRdb's copy has only in-frame clones and leaves some out. The sample lists 99,000 or so clones; 86% were seen once. The sample in question was peripheral blood, obtained 28 days after the second dose of the MenACWY control vaccine. These receptors all come from an adult who received the MenACWY meningococcal vaccine as a control.

The chain uses TRBV18 and TRBJ1-2; 8 nucleotides agree with TRBD1. V lost 4 bases to trimming and J lost 8 bases; unmatched junction nucleotides: 9. Germline V lookup: CDR1 KGHSH, CDR2 LQKENI. The CDR3 is made up of 14 amino acids. The CDR3 loop is CASSLYTGGSGYTF. The CDR3 coding sequence is TGTGCCAGCTCACTATATACAGGGGGGAGCGGCTACACCTTC.

The chain carries TRBV6-6 and TRBJ1-3; possible D gene TRBD1, 5 bases. V was cut by 4 bases and J by 5 bases, with 15 bases left in between. Germline values: CDR1 MNHNY, CDR2 SVGAGI (reference sequence). The CDR3 has 15 residues. The CDR3 here is CASSSAGARRNTIYF. CDR3 DNA sequence: TGTGCCAGCAGTTCTGCCGGGGCGCGTCGAAACACCATATATTTT.

This chain links TRBV7-2 with TRBJ1-2; the D is unclear. V lost 5 bases and J lost 8, with 15 bases in between. The CDR3 is 13 residues long. The germline gives CDR1 SGHTA, CDR2 FQGNSA. CDR3 residues: CASSLKGSRGYTF. The CDR3 DNA is TGTGCCAGCAGCCTAAAAGGAAGTCGAGGCTACACCTTC.

The chain joins TRBV19 to TRBJ1-6; D might be TRBD1 (5 bases). This CDR3 region has 14 residues. Germline V gene lookup returns CDR1 LNHDA and CDR2 SQIVND (reference sequence). V gave up 10 bases and J gave up 5 bases, with 15 bases separating them. Here the CDR3 reads CATKGAGNNSPLHF. Written as DNA, the CDR3 is TGTGCCACCAAAGGGGCAGGAAATAATTCACCCCTCCACTTT.

V gene TRBV19 combines with J gene TRBJ2-5; TRBD2 matches at 7 bases. The CDR3 length is 16 residues. After removal of 6 bases from V and 5 bases from J, the junction contained 15 bases not matched to a gene. Germline values: CDR1 LNHDA, CDR2 SQIVND (reference sequence). CDR3 sequence (DNA): TGTGCCAGTAGCTCTCTCCGGACTAGGTCAGAGGAGACCCAGTACTTC. Amino acid sequence: CASSSLRTRSEETQYF.

J is TRBJ1-1 and V is TRBV10-2; unclear D gene. Germline V gene data show CDR1 as WSHSY and CDR2 as SAAADI. V lost 6 bases, J lost 0 bases, and 5 bases lay in between. CDR3 length: 12 residues. The CDR3 reads CASSRVNTEAFF. For the CDR3, the DNA is TGCGCCAGCAGCCGGGTGAACACTGAAGCTTTCTTT.

This clone was observed a single time. This rearrangement joins TRBV7-2 to TRBJ2-5; D gene uncertain. This CDR3 comprises 13 residues. Germline V gene lookup returns CDR1 SGHTA and CDR2 FQGNSA. Trimming left V 3 bases short and J 3 bases short, with 8 bases between. The CDR3 sequence is CASSLVNEETQYF. In DNA form, the CDR3 reads TGTGCCAGCAGCTTGGTGAACGAAGAGACCCAGTACTTC.

The chain is built from TRBV5-1 and TRBJ2-2; D ambiguous. Between the trimmed V and J ends, which lost 1 base and 1 base, there was a span of 5 bases. The V gene's germline CDR1 is SGHRS and CDR2 YFSETQ. CDR3 length equals 14 residues. CDR3 sequence reads: CASSLTVNTGELFF. The CDR3 DNA reads as TGCGCCAGCAGCTTGACAGTGAACACCGGGGAGCTGTTTTTT.

The chain recombines TRBV5-5 with TRBJ2-5; maybe TRBD1 (6 bases). The germline V gene encodes CDR1 SGHKS and CDR2 YYEKEE (reference sequence). This CDR3 is 14 amino acids long. The germline V and J ends were trimmed by 5 bases and 1 base, with 12 bases remaining between them. CDR3 in amino acids: CASSPGTPQETQYF. The CDR3 nucleotides read TGTGCCAGCAGTCCCGGGACACCCCAAGAGACCCAGTACTTC.

The chain employs TRBV29-1 and TRBJ1-3, with 7 positions matching TRBD1. This CDR3 has 16 amino acids. In germline, CDR1 is SQVTM, CDR2 ANQGSEA. Trimming at V came to 4 bases and at J to 0 bases, leaving 9 bases not matched to a gene. The CDR3: CSVVETRGVSGNTIYF. The CDR3, as DNA: TGCAGCGTTGTAGAAACCAGGGGGGTCTCTGGAAACACCATATATTTT.

The rearrangement joins TRBV14 to TRBJ2-7; D tentatively fits TRBD1 or TRBD2 (5 bases each). Trimming removed 1 base at V and 3 bases at J, with 19 bases between. CDR3 size: 17 residues. From germline, CDR1 is SGHDN and CDR2 FVKESK. The DNA for the CDR3 is TGTGCCAGCAGCCAAGCGACCCGGGACGGGTCTTACTACGAGCAGTACTTC. This gives the protein CASSQATRDGSYYEQYF.

This clone was seen once. The rearrangement joins TRBV28 to TRBJ1-2; no reliable D call. This CDR3 contains 14 residues. The V end was cut by 1 base, the J end by 9 bases, with 15 bases between. Germline V gives CDR1 MDHEN, CDR2 SYDVKM. CDR3 DNA sequence: TGTGCCAGCAGTTTATATCGGGGTACAAGTAGCTACACCTTC. It specifies CASSLYRGTSSYTF.